This T cell receptor (beta chain) appears in the sequencing data of a study of neurological immune-mediated disorders. Many counts were recorded for this clonotype. One end of the junction fails to match germline, which may point to a read error. This CDR3 has 17 residues. Each CDR3 protein gets one entry after TCRdb re-called the 5' RACE reads with MiXCR. The table has 65,000 to 90,000 distinct CDR3 sequences, about 9.3% seen once. Sequencing was performed on PBMCs. V and J are TRBV12-3 or TRBV12-4 and TRBJ2-3; no reliable D call. This TCR was recovered from a man in his forties in good health. The CDR3 here is CARSSLRDCPPRDTQYF. The CDR3 DNA is TGTGCCAGAAGTTCCCTCCGTGACTGCCCACCGCGGGATACGCAGTATTTT.